A single sample gave rise to the 23 T cell receptor beta chains below, sequenced in a study of regulatory T cells in long-lasting Graves disease. CDR3 regions were amplified by Arm-PCR using iRepertoire HTBI primers to build TCR beta libraries. One entry per CDR3 protein results from TCRdb running MiXCR on the multiplex PCR reads. The sample holds some 420,000 distinct CDR3 sequences, approximately 23% seen once. The time point denotes: persistent/refractory GD, antithyroid drugs over 5 years with positive TRAb. Scientists built the TCR library using RNA that was extracted from PBMCs. Source: peripheral blood mononuclear cells (PBMCs), taken when the disease was refractory, from a patient treated with antithyroid drugs. The origin of the receptors is a female donor with Graves disease.

This clonotype was counted many times. J is TRBJ1-1 and V is TRBV20-1; D not resolved. CDR3 size: 11 residues. Germline values: CDR1 DFQATT, CDR2 SNEGSKA (reference sequence). V gave up 5 bases and J gave up 1 base, with 5 bases separating them. The CDR3 bases are TGCAGTGCTCCCGGGAACACTGAAGCTTTCTTT. This encodes CSAPGNTEAFF.

This clonotype was recorded at least ten times. This chain uses TRBV5-1 with TRBJ1-1; a weak D match, TRBD1 (5 bases). CDR3 length: 14 amino acids. Germline CDR1 and CDR2: SGHRS and YFSETQ. V was trimmed by 3 bases and J by 1 base, leaving 10 bases between them. The CDR3 reads CASSWRGRNTEAFF. Here the CDR3 DNA reads TGCGCCAGCAGCTGGAGGGGCCGGAACACTGAAGCTTTCTTT.

This clonotype has a handful of counts. The genes are TRBV30 and TRBJ2-5; the D is unclear. V gave up 2 bases and J gave up 5 bases, with 6 bases separating them. From germline, CDR1 is GTSNPN and CDR2 SVGIG (reference sequence). The CDR3 has 11 amino acids. The CDR3 protein is CAWSMRETQYF. CDR3 nucleotide sequence: TGTGCCTGGAGTATGAGGGAGACCCAGTACTTC.

This clonotype was seen a few times. The genes are TRBV12-3 or TRBV12-4 and TRBJ2-2, with no clear D. V dropped 5 bases and J dropped 9 bases, with 22 bases sitting between them. The CDR3 runs to 16 residues. The chain's CDR3 is CASSISAPTSRRELFF. The CDR3 nucleotides are TGTGCCAGCAGTATCTCGGCACCAACATCTCGGCGGGAGCTGTTTTTT.

This clonotype was seen many times. The chain employs TRBV6-1 and TRBJ1-5; D might be TRBD1 (6 bases). Trimming cost V 1 base and J 3 bases, with 16 bases left between them. The CDR3 consists of 17 residues. Germline V gives CDR1 MNHNS, CDR2 SASEGT. The CDR3 sequence: CASSEGIGYRDNQPQHF. The CDR3 DNA follows: TGTGCCAGCAGTGAAGGGATAGGGTACAGGGACAATCAGCCCCAGCATTTT.

The rearrangement uses TRBV20-1 and TRBJ2-1, with D maybe TRBD2 (6 bases). V dropped 2 bases and J dropped 2 bases, with 10 bases sitting between them. Germline V CDR1 and CDR2: DFQATT, SNEGSKA (reference sequence). The CDR3 length is 14 residues. The CDR3 protein is CSARRREAYNEQFF. The CDR3 nucleotides read TGCAGTGCTAGACGGAGGGAGGCCTACAATGAGCAGTTCTTC.

CDR3 bases: TGTGCCAGCAGCTCCGTAGGACTAGCGGGAGATTTAACCTACGAGCAGTACTTC. Translated, it gives CASSSVGLAGDLTYEQYF. The genes are TRBV7-6 and TRBJ2-7; TRBD2 matches 13 bases. The length of the CDR3 is 18 residues. Germline V lookup: CDR1 SGHVS, CDR2 FNYEAQ. J was trimmed by 2 bases and V by 4 bases; bases with no gene match: 11.

This clonotype was counted between two and nine times. The genes are TRBV20-1 and TRBJ1-1; perhaps TRBD1 as D (5 bases). The germline V gene has CDR1 DFQATT and CDR2 SNEGSKA (reference sequence). V was shortened by 3 bases and J by 5 bases, with 25 bases between the two germline ends. This CDR3 region has 17 residues. The CDR3 DNA reads TGCAGTGCTAGTGGAACGTCGTCCAGGGACCTGCGAACTGAAGCTTTCTTT. It encodes CSASGTSSRDLRTEAFF.

V is TRBV6-1 and J is TRBJ2-2; either TRBD1 or TRBD2 may supply D (7 bases each). CDR3 length: 15 residues. Trimming took off 6 bases at V and 5 bases at J, with 16 bases between the two ends. CDR1 and CDR2 (germline): MNHNS, SASEGT. The CDR3 reads CASSRAQGGTGELFF. The DNA for the CDR3 is TGTGCCAGCAGCAGGGCCCAGGGGGGGACCGGGGAGCTGTTTTTT.

This clonotype showed up just a few times. The J gene is TRBJ1-2, the V gene TRBV6-1; possibly TRBD1 for D (5 bases). Germline CDR1 is MNHNS and CDR2 is SASEGT. The V gene lost 7 bases and the J gene lost 0 bases, with 9 bases spanning the gap. The CDR3 is 13 residues long. This CDR3 is CASKQESNYGYTF. The CDR3 bases are TGTGCCAGCAAACAGGAGTCTAACTATGGCTACACCTTC.

In regard to this clonotype: At one of its ends the junction is not consistent with the germline gene, which may arise from a read error. V is TRBV12-3 or TRBV12-4 and J is TRBJ2-7; TRBD1 matches at 7 bases. CDR3 length: 15 residues. CDR3 amino acids: CVSSLQTGLYYEQYF. The CDR3 DNA follows: TGTGTCAGCAGTCTTCAGACAGGGCTTTACTACGAGCAGTACTTC.

The rearrangement links TRBV14 to TRBJ1-2; D gene unclear. CDR3 size: 16 residues. Per the germline V gene, CDR1 is SGHDN and CDR2 is FVKESK. V lost 0 bases, J lost 0 bases, and 11 bases lay in between. The CDR3: CASSQDGYTSNYGYTF. The CDR3, as DNA: TGTGCCAGCAGCCAAGATGGGTACACTTCTAACTATGGCTACACCTTC.

This clonotype was seen a handful of times. This rearrangement joins TRBV20-1 to TRBJ1-5; D perhaps matches TRBD1 (5 bases). The V gene lost 3 bases and the J gene lost 5 bases, with 17 bases spanning the gap. Germline assignment: CDR1 DFQATT and CDR2 SNEGSKA (reference sequence). CDR3 length equals 15 residues. CDR3 in amino acids: CSARERGWYDQPQHF. CDR3 nucleotide sequence: TGCAGTGCTAGGGAGAGGGGATGGTACGATCAGCCCCAGCATTTT.

This clonotype has a count of ten or more. CDR3 protein: CASSPTSGYEQYF. DNA of the CDR3: TGTGCCAGCAGTCCGACTAGCGGGTACGAGCAGTACTTC. The chain joins TRBV7-2 to TRBJ2-7, with TRBD2 matching 10 bases. Germline CDR1 is SGHTA and CDR2 is FQGNSA. There are 13 residues in the CDR3. J lost 4 bases, V lost 6 bases, and 3 bases had no gene match.

In this sample, this clonotype turned up many times. The chain couples TRBV2 to TRBJ1-1, with D maybe TRBD1 (5 bases). In germline, CDR1 is SNHLY, CDR2 FYNNEI. The CDR3 runs 11 residues. Trimming shortened V by 5 bases and J by 8 bases, and 9 bases separated the two germline ends. CDR3 loop: CASSYNREAFF. The CDR3 DNA reads as TGTGCCAGCAGTTACAACAGGGAAGCTTTCTTT.

This clonotype was counted at least ten times. The chain recombines TRBV28 with TRBJ2-3; D is unresolved. This CDR3 has 11 residues. Germline lookup yields CDR1 MDHEN and CDR2 SYDVKM. Trimming stripped 4 bases from V and 2 bases from J, with 1 base between. CDR3 sequence (DNA): TGTGCCAGCAGTTCCACAGATACGCAGTATTTT. Encoded protein: CASSSTDTQYF.

This clonotype was seen only a few times. CDR3 protein: CASSPHGGSLKETQYF. In DNA, the CDR3 is TGTGCCAGCAGTCCACACGGGGGTTCCTTAAAAGAGACCCAGTACTTC. This chain joins TRBV7-6 and TRBJ2-5, with a weak D call TRBD2 (6 bases). Germline V gives CDR1 SGHVS, CDR2 FNYEAQ. Trimming stripped 6 bases from V and 3 bases from J, with 20 bases between. This CDR3 region has 16 residues.

As regards this clonotype: This likely stems from a read error, as it lies one base from a far larger clone. The rearrangement links TRBV27 to TRBJ1-1, with TRBD1 as a possible D gene (5 bases). The CDR3 is made up of 13 amino acids. Trimming took 4 bases from V and 1 from J, leaving 7 bases between them. CDR1 MNHEY and CDR2 SMNVEV come from the germline V gene (reference sequence). In nucleotides, the CDR3 is TGTGCCAGCAGTTACAGGTGGAACACTGAAGCTTTCTTT. Residues: CASSYRWNTEAFF.

This clonotype was seen many times. The rearrangement uses TRBV2 and TRBJ2-7; 8 bases are shared with TRBD1. The CDR3 has 12 amino acids. CDR1 SNHLY and CDR2 FYNNEI come from the germline V gene. V trimming: 7 bases; J trimming: 5 bases; junction bases outside the gene matches: 4. The DNA for the CDR3 is TGTGCCAGCAATCAGGGGGCTAACGAGCAGTACTTC. It codes for CASNQGANEQYF.

For this clonotype: A far larger clone is just one base off, so this is likely a read error. The chain is built from TRBV6-9 and TRBJ1-1, with D hard to call. The CDR3 is 14 amino acids. The V gene's germline CDR1 is MNHGY and CDR2 SVAAGI. Trimming took 3 bases from V and 4 from J, leaving 12 bases between them. The CDR3 protein is CASSYSGVSTEAFF. CDR3 DNA sequence: TGTGCCAGCAGTTACTCTGGGGTGAGCACTGAAGCTTTCTTT.

Only a few counts were recorded for this clonotype. The rearrangement joins TRBV20-1 to TRBJ1-5; D call uncertain. Trimming took 0 bases from V and 2 from J, leaving 11 bases between them. CDR3 length: 15 residues. CDR1 is DFQATT, CDR2 SNEGSKA, per germline (reference sequence). CDR3 sequence: CSARDLGLGNQPQHF. In nucleotides, the CDR3 is TGCAGTGCTAGAGATCTCGGATTAGGCAATCAGCCCCAGCATTTT.

The J gene is TRBJ2-7, the V gene TRBV7-2; D tentatively fits TRBD1 or TRBD2 (5 bases each). The CDR3 spans 15 residues. From germline, CDR1 is SGHTA and CDR2 FQGNSA. V lost 1 base and J 0 bases, leaving 10 bases between the germline ends. The CDR3 sequence: CASSLGPGTSYEQYF. The DNA of the CDR3 is TGTGCCAGCAGCTTAGGGCCAGGGACCTCCTACGAGCAGTACTTC.

The rearrangement joins TRBV28 to TRBJ2-3, with TRBD1 identical over 10 bases. There are 16 residues in the CDR3. The J segment lost 4 bases and the V segment lost 5 bases, leaving 9 bases of the junction unmatched. Germline CDR1 and CDR2: MDHEN and SYDVKM. The CDR3 sequence is CASSTGQGVPPDTQYF. CDR3 nucleotide sequence: TGTGCCAGCAGTACTGGACAGGGGGTCCCCCCAGATACGCAGTATTTT.